Ten or more counts support the clone carrying this T cell receptor (beta chain). The antigen is unknown. The sample is drawn from a study of T cells in Graves' hyperthyroidism and ophthalmopathy. TCR beta CDR3 sequences were amplified from RNA transcripts. A first-round RT-PCR of the TCR CDR3 used the HTBI primer set. TCRdb used MiXCR to reprocess the multiplex PCR reads, holding one entry per CDR3 protein. The top ten hold 16% of the sample, which has under 750,000 distinct CDR3 sequences, around 20% seen once. Looked up from germline, CDR1 is DFQATT and CDR2 is SNEGSKA (reference sequence). The V end was cut by 1 base, the J end by 2 bases, with 17 bases between. CDR3 length: 16 residues. Whole-study results and caveats: Most expanded thyroid clonotypes above 0.001 recurred in blood.

Lactation, pregnancy, other autoimmune disease or uncontrolled infection excluded patients. PBMCs were sourced from 9 to 10 ml fresh peripheral blood. This TCR came from a woman aged 45-65 years with Graves' hyperthyroidism that later progressed to Graves' ophthalmopathy. Sequencing used blood. This chain uses TRBV20-1 with TRBJ1-1; the D gene is possibly TRBD1 (6 bases). Here the CDR3 DNA reads TGCAGTGCTAGAGCCCCGACAGGAGTGACAAACACTGAAGCTTTCTTT. Translated, it gives CSARAPTGVTNTEAFF.